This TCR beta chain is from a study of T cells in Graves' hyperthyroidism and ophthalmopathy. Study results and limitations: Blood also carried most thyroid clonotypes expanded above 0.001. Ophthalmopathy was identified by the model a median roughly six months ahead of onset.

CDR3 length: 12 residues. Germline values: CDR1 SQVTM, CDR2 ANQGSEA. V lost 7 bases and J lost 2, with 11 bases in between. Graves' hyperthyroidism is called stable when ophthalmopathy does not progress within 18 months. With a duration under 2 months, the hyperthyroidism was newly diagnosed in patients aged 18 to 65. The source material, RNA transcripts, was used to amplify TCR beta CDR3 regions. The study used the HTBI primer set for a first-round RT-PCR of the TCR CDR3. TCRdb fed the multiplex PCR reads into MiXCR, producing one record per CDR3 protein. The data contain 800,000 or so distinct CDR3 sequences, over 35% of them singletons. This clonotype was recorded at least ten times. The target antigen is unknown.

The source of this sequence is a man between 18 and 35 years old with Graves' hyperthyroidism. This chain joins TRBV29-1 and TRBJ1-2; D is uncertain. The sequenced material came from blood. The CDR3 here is CSALILNYGYTF. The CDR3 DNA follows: TGCAGCGCCCTTATACTCAACTATGGCTACACCTTC.